This T cell receptor (beta chain) is drawn from a study of PD-L1 blockade in urothelial cancer. TCRdb's table, derived via immunoSEQ multiplex PCR, lists solely in-frame clones and lacks some. Of under 50,000 clones listed, about 88% are singletons. Noted time point: peripheral blood 6 weeks after treatment start. V lost 3 bases and J 2 bases, leaving 15 bases between the germline ends. The germline V gene has CDR1 MNHEY and CDR2 SVGAGI. The CDR3 runs 16 residues. The rearrangement links TRBV6-5 to TRBJ2-3, with a possible D match to TRBD1 (5 bases). The sequencing here drew on PBMCs, taken around atezolizumab (anti-PD-L1) treatment. The TCR sequence derives from a man aged 60-69 years with urothelial cancer. CDR3 sequence: CASSYSQAIITDTQYF. The CDR3 DNA is TGTGCCAGCAGTTATTCACAGGCCATTATCACAGATACGCAGTATTTT.